This T cell receptor beta chain was captured by sequencing in a study of cytomegalovirus exposure and HLA in healthy donors. The CDR3 sequence is 14 residues long. The germline CDR1 and CDR2 sequences are MNHEY and SMNVEV (reference sequence). Trimming cost V 3 bases and J 4 bases, with 13 bases left between them. Findings and caveats of the study: In a later analysis, most CMV-associated TCR beta chains appeared HLA-restricted. When the data were analyzed later, several of the most significant clusters appeared to be linked to common viral pathogens.

The PCR used 60 Vbeta and 13 Jbeta primers. Only in-frame clones appear in the TCRdb table, and some are missing; sequencing was by immunoSEQ multiplex PCR. The sample lists around 110,000 clones, 75% to 85% occurring once. A word on this clone: The target antigen is unknown.

This rearrangement joins TRBV27 to TRBJ2-7; TRBD1 is a possible D gene (5 bases). Sequencing was carried out using PBMCs. The sequence derives from a man younger than 40 in good health and CMV-seropositive. CDR3 nucleotides: TGTGCCAGCAGTTTCGCACGGACAACTTACGAGCAGTACTTC. Its protein product is CASSFARTTYEQYF.